The rows below give T cell receptor beta chains drawn from one sample of a study of shared clonotypes between healthy human individuals. Assay used: immunoSEQ multiplex PCR; TCRdb lists only in-frame clones, some missing. The data contain approximately 620,000 clones, more than 95% of them singletons. Sequences were obtained from naive CD4+ T cells sorted from blood. These receptors all come from a woman aged 25 to 39 in good health. CDR3s include the opening cysteine and the closing phenylalanine or tryptophan. D genes are given only for firm matches. Some rows mark clone size as missing; the rest say once, few, many or name a class of expanded clone.

D	size	V	J	DNA	CDR3
.	.	TRBV5-8	TRBJ2-3	TGTGCCAGCAGGTTGATGGGGAGATCCACAGATACGCAGTATTTT	CASRLMGRSTDTQYF
.	.	TRBV10-1	TRBJ2-3	TGCGCCAGCAGTGAGTCCACGCGGACTAGCACAGATACGCAGTATTTT	CASSESTRTSTDTQYF
TRBD1	.	TRBV7-3	TRBJ2-1	TGTGCCAGCAGTTTGGACAGGGGCTCCTACAATGAGCAGTTCTTC	CASSLDRGSYNEQFF
TRBD1	.	TRBV7-9	TRBJ1-2	TGTGCCAGCAGCCCAAATGCGGGACAGGGAGATGGCTACACCTTC	CASSPNAGQGDGYTF
TRBD1	.	TRBV19	TRBJ2-7	TGTGCCGGAAAGACAGGGGGCTTTTACGAGCAGTACTTC	CAGKTGGFYEQYF
TRBD2	.	TRBV28	TRBJ2-7	TGTGCCACCACTGAAACGGGGACTAGCGGGATCCGAACCTACGAGCAGTACTTC	CATTETGTSGIRTYEQYF
.	.	TRBV5-1	TRBJ2-2	TGCGCCAGCAGGGGAAGCGGCCTGAACACCGGGGAGCTGTTTTTT	CASRGSGLNTGELFF
.	.	TRBV4-1	TRBJ1-1	TGCGCCAGCAGCCAAGTAAGGCAGGGGATTTTAGCTTTCTTT	CASSQVRQGILAFF
.	.	TRBV5-1	TRBJ2-7	TGCGCCAGCAGCTTGTCGTTGGGATCGGCCTACGAGCAGTACTTC	CASSLSLGSAYEQYF
.	.	TRBV2	TRBJ1-1	TGTGCCAGCAGTTGGTCAGGGGATAACACTGAAGCTTTCTTT	CASSWSGDNTEAFF
TRBD1	.	TRBV19	TRBJ1-2	TGTGCCAGTAGTACCCCTCTGGGGACAGGGGTCGGCTACACCTTC	CASSTPLGTGVGYTF
TRBD1	once	TRBV4-1	TRBJ2-2	TGCGCCAGCAGCCAAGGTTTGACAGGGTATCCCGGGGAGCTGTTTTTT	CASSQGLTGYPGELFF
.	.	TRBV14	TRBJ2-1	TGTGCCAGCAGCCAAGCGGGATCCTACAATGAGCAGTTCTTC	CASSQAGSYNEQFF
TRBD2	.	TRBV6-5	TRBJ2-1	TGTGCCAGCAGTTACCGTACTAGCGGGAGAGGAAATGAGCAGTTCTTC	CASSYRTSGRGNEQFF
.	.	TRBV7-2	TRBJ1-6	TGTGCCAGCAGCTTATTCAACGGCAGGGATTCACCCCTCCACTTT	CASSLFNGRDSPLHF
.	.	TRBV5-4	TRBJ2-1	TGTGCCAGCAGCTTGGACGGGCCGGGACGGAACTACAATGAGCAGTTCTTC	CASSLDGPGRNYNEQFF
.	.	TRBV7-2	TRBJ2-2	TGTGCCAGCAAGGATCCGGGGACCGGGGAGCTGTTTTTT	CASKDPGTGELFF